One and the same sample provided the 18 T cell receptor beta chains below, sequenced in a study of shared clonotypes between healthy human individuals. Profiling relied on immunoSEQ multiplex PCR, and the TCRdb table lists in-frame clones only, not all of them. The sample carries about 1.1 million clones, roughly 74% recorded once. Sequenced material: memory CD4+ T cells from PBMCs. Subset specified: CD45RA-negative fraction. These receptors originate from a man aged 18-30 years in good health. Some clones in this sample may be carry-over from other donors' samples.

This clone was recorded a few times. The J gene is TRBJ2-3, the V gene TRBV27; TRBD2 aligns across 7 bases. The CDR3 runs to 17 residues. Trimming removed 0 bases from V and 2 bases from J; junction bases left unmatched: 8. Per the germline V gene, CDR1 is MNHEY and CDR2 is SMNVEV (reference sequence). The CDR3 DNA reads TGTGCCAGCAGTTTATCGAGGAGCGGGACCCCCACAGATACGCAGTATTTT. It translates to CASSLSRSGTPTDTQYF.

This clone showed up just once. The chain employs TRBV18 and TRBJ1-5; maybe TRBD1 (5 bases). The CDR3 runs to 15 residues. Germline V gene sequence: CDR1 KGHSH, CDR2 LQKENI. The V gene lost 2 bases and the J gene lost 4 bases, with 12 bases spanning the gap. CDR3 sequence (DNA): TGTGCCAGCTCACCATCGGGACTGTTGAATCAGCCCCAGCATTTT. Translated: CASSPSGLLNQPQHF.

The rearrangement joins TRBV30 to TRBJ1-4; tentatively, D is TRBD1 (5 bases). Germline V gene data show CDR1 as GTSNPN and CDR2 as SVGIG (reference sequence). With 2 bases removed from V and 6 bases from J, the gap between germline ends came to 19 bases. This CDR3 is 16 amino acids long. The CDR3 spells CAWSPGAGKGHEKLFF. DNA for the CDR3: TGTGCCTGGAGTCCCGGGGCGGGAAAAGGGCATGAAAAACTGTTTTTT. Full variable domain (remainder filled in from reference TRBV30 and TRBJ1-4): SQTIHQWPATLVQPVGSPLSLECTVEGTSNPNLYWYRQAAGRGLQLLFYSVGIGQISSEVPQNLSASRPQDRQFILSSKKLLLSDSGFYLCAWSPGAGKGHEKLFFGSGTQLSVL.

The chain joins TRBV7-9 to TRBJ2-2; TRBD1 might be the D (6 bases). V was pared by 7 bases and J by 0 bases, with 12 bases between. CDR1 is SEHNR, CDR2 FQNEAQ, per germline (reference sequence). The CDR3 runs to 15 residues. As DNA, the CDR3 is TGTGCCAGCACCGGACAGTACGCGAACACCGGGGAGCTGTTTTTT. This codes for CASTGQYANTGELFF. The entire variable domain, with the rest obtained from reference TRBV7-9 and TRBJ2-2, is as follows: DTGVSQNPRHKITKRGQNVTFRCDPISEHNRLYWYRQTLGQGPEFLTYFQNEAQLEKSRLLSDRFSAERPKGSFSTLEIQRTEQGDSAMYLCASTGQYANTGELFFGEGSRLTVL.

J is TRBJ2-7 and V is TRBV5-1; D gene unclear. There are 16 residues in the CDR3. With 1 base removed from V and 6 bases from J, the gap between germline ends came to 20 bases. Germline V gene data show CDR1 as SGHRS and CDR2 as YFSETQ. This CDR3 is CASSLSSWPSPPEQYF. In DNA form, the CDR3 reads TGCGCCAGCAGCTTGAGTTCCTGGCCGTCTCCTCCCGAGCAGTACTTC.

This clone was recorded many times. The rearrangement links TRBV2 to TRBJ1-2; possible D gene TRBD1, 5 bases. The CDR3 consists of 13 residues. The germline CDR1 and CDR2 sequences are SNHLY and FYNNEI. V was trimmed by 1 base and J by 13 bases, leaving 16 bases between them. The CDR3 protein is CASSEDGAGWLTF. The CDR3 nucleotides read TGTGCCAGCAGTGAAGATGGGGCCGGGTGGCTCACCTTC.

This chain uses TRBV23-1 with TRBJ2-7; 9 bases are shared with TRBD1. TRBV23-1 is designated an ORF whose function remains uncertain. V lost 2 bases and J lost 6; bases outside the gene matches: 14. CDR3 length: 17 amino acids. CDR3 residues: CASSQKIATGGPLEQYF. The DNA for the CDR3 is TGCGCCAGCAGTCAAAAGATTGCGACAGGGGGGCCCCTCGAGCAGTACTTC.

Here the CDR3 reads CAWSKGKFSYEQYF. The CDR3 DNA follows: TGTGCCTGGAGTAAGGGTAAGTTCTCCTACGAGCAGTACTTC. The chain carries TRBV30 and TRBJ2-7; D unclear. Germline-derived CDR1 and CDR2 are GTSNPN and SVGIG (reference sequence). The CDR3 is 14 residues long. V lost 2 bases and J lost 0, with 11 bases in between.

The chain recombines TRBV5-4 with TRBJ2-7; the D gene is possibly TRBD1 (5 bases). The CDR3 loop spans 15 amino acids. Trimming took 0 bases from V and 0 from J, leaving 10 bases between them. Germline CDR1 reads SGHNT; CDR2 reads YYREEE (reference sequence). The CDR3 loop is CASSLGRAPSYEQYF. The CDR3 DNA sequence: TGTGCCAGCAGCTTGGGCAGGGCACCCTCCTACGAGCAGTACTTC.

The J gene is TRBJ1-1, the V gene TRBV18; the D is unclear. Deletions cut 2 bases from V and 8 bases from J, with 24 bases between. Germline-derived CDR1 and CDR2 are KGHSH and LQKENI. The CDR3 has 17 amino acids. DNA for the CDR3: TGTGCCAGCTCACCATCTCTGAACGGTCCGAAGGGAGGGGAAGCTTTCTTT. This sequence encodes CASSPSLNGPKGGEAFF.

V gene TRBV5-3 combines with J gene TRBJ1-5, with TRBD1 identical over 8 bases. TRBV5-3 is an ORF, with its function uncertain. V lost 4 bases to trimming and J lost 5 bases; unmatched junction nucleotides: 8. The length of the CDR3 is 15 residues. CDR3 coding DNA: TGTGCCAGAAGCCGCGGGACAGGCCTTTATCAGCCCCAGCATTTT. Translation: CARSRGTGLYQPQHF.

V gene TRBV9 combines with J gene TRBJ1-1; D is ambiguous. Germline CDR1 and CDR2: SGDLS and YYNGEE. Trimming left V 3 bases short and J 8 bases short, with 17 bases between. The CDR3 has 14 amino acids. The CDR3 protein is CASSAVGSRVEAFF. In nucleotides, the CDR3 is TGTGCCAGCAGCGCTGTCGGGTCAAGGGTCGAAGCTTTCTTT.

The chain couples TRBV13 to TRBJ1-1; the D is unclear. The CDR3 totals 15 residues. Trimming cost V 8 bases and J 0 bases, with 16 bases left between them. Germline V gives CDR1 PRHDT, CDR2 FYEKMQ (reference sequence). CDR3 residues: CASSRGRGLNTEAFF. The CDR3 DNA sequence: TGTGCCAGCTCCCGCGGCCGGGGTCTGAACACTGAAGCTTTCTTT.

This clone was counted a single time. This chain joins TRBV5-5 and TRBJ1-1, with D possibly being TRBD1 (5 bases). Germline V CDR1 and CDR2: SGHKS, YYEKEE (reference sequence). CDR3 size: 16 residues. V lost 4 bases, J lost 6 bases, and 22 bases lay in between. The CDR3 here is CASSREGRRGASEAFF. The CDR3 DNA follows: TGTGCCAGCAGCCGAGAAGGCCGTAGGGGTGCGTCTGAAGCTTTCTTT.

V gene TRBV4-3 combines with J gene TRBJ1-2; D is ambiguous. This CDR3 contains 15 residues. Deletions cut 1 base from V and 4 bases from J, with 13 bases between. The germline V gene has CDR1 LGHNA and CDR2 YSLEER. CDR3 nucleotides: TGCGCCAGCAGCCAAGTTATGGGTTCCGCCTATGGCTACACCTTC. Its protein product is CASSQVMGSAYGYTF.

The chain couples TRBV6-5 to TRBJ2-5, with 8 positions matching TRBD2. V lost 0 bases, J lost 2 bases, and 5 bases stayed unmatched. Looked up from germline, CDR1 is MNHEY and CDR2 is SVGAGI. This CDR3 has 16 amino acids. The CDR3 DNA reads TGTGCCAGCAGTTACTCGAGTACTAGCGGACAAGAGACCCAGTACTTC. Its translation is CASSYSSTSGQETQYF.

V is TRBV10-3 and J is TRBJ1-1, with TRBD1 matching 7 bases. Germline CDR1 ENHRY, CDR2 SYGVKD. V lost 0 bases to trimming and J lost 1 base; unmatched junction nucleotides: 5. The CDR3 has 16 amino acids. The CDR3 is CAISESNRGTNTEAFF. The CDR3 DNA sequence: TGTGCCATCAGTGAGTCAAACAGGGGAACGAACACTGAAGCTTTCTTT.

This clone showed up just once. The V and J genes are TRBV1 and TRBJ2-7; the table gives TRBD2 as D, unverified against the DNA. TRBV1 is a pseudogene locus. The CDR3 consists of 18 residues. CDR3 DNA: TGCACCAGCAGCCAAGATTCGACTAGCGGAGGGGACTTCTACGAGCAGTACTTC. It codes for CTSSQDSTSGGDFYEQYF.